These 31 T cell receptor beta chains were all obtained from the same sample, sequenced in a study of OX40 agonist ivuxolimab in advanced cancers. Method: immunoSEQ multiplex PCR; TCRdb's copy keeps in-frame clones and lacks some. The sample includes around 95,000 clones, approximately 90% of them seen just once. The sample was CD4+ or CD8+ T cells sorted from blood, taken in a trial of the OX40 agonist ivuxolimab. The receptors come from an adult with an advanced solid tumor such as melanoma, head and neck, liver or kidney cancer.

This chain links TRBV5-5 with TRBJ1-2; no firm D call. Germline V lookup: CDR1 SGHKS, CDR2 YYEKEE (reference sequence). The V end was cut by 0 bases, the J end by 3 bases, with 6 bases between. The CDR3 totals 13 residues. CDR3 nucleotide sequence: TGTGCCAGCAGCTTGGCTGGGGACTATGGCTACACCTTC. Protein product: CASSLAGDYGYTF.

V is TRBV18 and J is TRBJ1-1; weak D call: TRBD1 (5 bases). Germline V gene lookup returns CDR1 KGHSH and CDR2 LQKENI. The CDR3 sequence is 14 residues long. Trimming pared 3 bases from V and 4 bases from J, leaving 12 bases between. The CDR3 DNA is TGTGCCAGCTCACCGAGGGGCGATGCCACTGAAGCTTTCTTT. This gives the protein CASSPRGDATEAFF.

The table lists this clone with a count of one. The chain uses TRBV11-2 and TRBJ2-7; D unclear. V lost 4 bases and J 2 bases, leaving 0 bases between the germline ends. The CDR3 is 10 residues long. Germline V gives CDR1 SGHAT, CDR2 FQNNGV. CDR3 loop: CASSSYEQYF. CDR3 sequence (DNA): TGTGCCAGCAGCTCCTACGAGCAGTACTTC.

The chain employs TRBV10-3 and TRBJ2-7; D uncertain. Germline V gives CDR1 ENHRY, CDR2 SYGVKD. V lost 6 bases and J 0 bases, leaving 9 bases between the germline ends. This CDR3 region has 13 residues. For the CDR3, the DNA is TGTGCCATCAGCGGACGGAGCTCCTACGAGCAGTACTTC. Its protein is CAISGRSSYEQYF.

This sequence joins TRBV6-5 and TRBJ1-2; TRBD1 matches at 7 bases. Germline assignment: CDR1 MNHEY and CDR2 SVGAGI. The trim removed 4 bases at V and 8 bases at J, leaving 4 bases unmatched. CDR3 size: 12 residues. The CDR3 sequence: CASSSDRVGYTF. The CDR3 DNA reads TGTGCCAGCAGTTCCGACAGGGTAGGCTACACCTTC.

This sequence joins TRBV5-6 and TRBJ1-5, with 8 positions matching TRBD1. V dropped 3 bases and J dropped 1; count of bases not matched to a gene: 6. The CDR3 covers 16 residues. Germline CDR1 SGHDT, CDR2 YYEEEE. The CDR3 loop reads CASSSYRGFSNQPQHF. CDR3 nucleotides: TGTGCCAGCAGCTCCTACAGGGGGTTCAGCAATCAGCCCCAGCATTTT.

V and J are TRBV10-3 and TRBJ2-7; 7 positions match TRBD2. CDR3 length equals 13 residues. Germline V lookup: CDR1 ENHRY, CDR2 SYGVKD. The ends lost 1 base at V and 7 bases at J; junction bases unmatched: 4. The CDR3 spells CAISEFLAEEQYF. CDR3 nucleotide sequence: TGTGCCATCAGTGAGTTCCTAGCGGAGGAGCAGTACTTC.

The genes are TRBV2 and TRBJ2-1; TRBD2 might be the D (5 bases). Germline-derived CDR1 and CDR2 are SNHLY and FYNNEI. This CDR3 spans 14 amino acids. V was pared by 10 bases and J by 3 bases, with 16 bases between. In nucleotides, the CDR3 is TGTGCCACGGGGAGAGGTCGGGGCTACAATGAGCAGTTCTTC. Translated, it gives CATGRGRGYNEQFF.

The genes are TRBV2 and TRBJ2-7; perhaps D is TRBD1 or TRBD2 (5 bases each). Germline CDR1 and CDR2: SNHLY and FYNNEI. The CDR3 runs 15 residues. V was clipped by 6 bases and J by 4 bases, with 19 bases between them. The CDR3 DNA reads TGTGCCAGCAGCGTCCTTATAGGGACGGAGTACGAGCAGTACTTC. Translating gives CASSVLIGTEYEQYF.

The chain recombines TRBV20-1 with TRBJ2-1; unclear D gene. CDR3 length: 11 residues. Trimming removed 0 bases from V and 8 bases from J, with 5 bases in between. Germline-derived CDR1 and CDR2 are DFQATT and SNEGSKA (reference sequence). The CDR3 loop reads CSARDYDEQFF. As DNA, the CDR3 is TGCAGTGCTAGAGATTACGATGAGCAGTTCTTC.

This sequence joins TRBV27 and TRBJ2-3; 7 bases are a match to TRBD2. The CDR3 runs 17 residues. The germline gives CDR1 MNHEY, CDR2 SMNVEV (reference sequence). The V segment lost 2 bases and the J segment 2 bases; nucleotides outside the gene matches: 10. The CDR3 sequence: CASSLRPSGLYTDTQYF. The CDR3 DNA reads TGTGCCAGCAGTTTAAGGCCTAGCGGTTTGTACACAGATACGCAGTATTTT.

The V and J genes are TRBV5-1 and TRBJ1-2; 7 bases are a match to TRBD1. The CDR3 runs to 12 residues. The J segment lost 5 bases and the V segment lost 3 bases, leaving 1 base of the junction unmatched. From germline, CDR1 is SGHRS and CDR2 YFSETQ. CDR3 in amino acids: CASSSQGYGYTF. The CDR3 DNA follows: TGCGCCAGCAGCTCACAGGGGTATGGCTACACCTTC.

The V call is TRBV30, the J call TRBJ1-5, with 7 bases identical to TRBD1. The CDR3 has 15 amino acids. After removal of 4 bases from V and 0 bases from J, the junction contained 6 bases not matched to a gene. From germline, CDR1 is GTSNPN and CDR2 SVGIG (reference sequence). CDR3 nucleotide sequence: TGTGCCTGGACCCCCCGGGACAGTAGCAATCAGCCCCAGCATTTT. Protein sequence: CAWTPRDSSNQPQHF.

This sequence joins TRBV7-9 and TRBJ2-2, with 9 positions matching TRBD1. The junction had 2 bases not matched to a gene; V was cut back by 8 bases and J by 4 bases. In germline, CDR1 is SEHNR, CDR2 FQNEAQ (reference sequence). The CDR3 is 13 residues long. CDR3 sequence: CASRQGVTGELFF. As DNA, the CDR3 is TGTGCCAGCCGACAGGGGGTCACCGGGGAGCTGTTTTTT.

The rearrangement uses TRBV5-1 and TRBJ2-1; D not resolved. Germline V gene data show CDR1 as SGHRS and CDR2 as YFSETQ. The ends were cut back, 0 bases at V and 2 bases at J, with 3 bases in the middle. The CDR3 is 13 residues long. The CDR3 loop reads CASSLGAYNEQFF. In DNA form, the CDR3 reads TGCGCCAGCAGCTTGGGAGCCTACAATGAGCAGTTCTTC.

The CDR3 DNA is TGTGCCACTCAGGGACAGTATCAAGAGACCCAGTACTTC. It translates to CATQGQYQETQYF. The chain joins TRBV6-1 to TRBJ2-5, with 7 bases identical to TRBD1. The trim removed 10 bases at V and 2 bases at J, leaving 7 bases unmatched. From germline, CDR1 is MNHNS and CDR2 SASEGT. The CDR3 length is 13 residues.

The DNA of the CDR3 is TGTGCCAGCAGTATAATGGGACAGGGGGAATGCCATTTT. It codes for CASSIMGQGECHF. The V and J genes are TRBV28 and TRBJ1-5; 11 nucleotides match TRBD1. This CDR3 has 13 amino acids. Germline assignment: CDR1 MDHEN and CDR2 SYDVKM. With 5 bases clipped from V and 16 bases from J, the junction kept 10 bases outside the gene matches. Full variable domain (rest looked up from reference TRBV28 and TRBJ1-5): DVKVTQSSRYLVKRTGEKVFLECVQDMDHENMFWYRQDPGLGLRLIYFSYDVKMKEKGDIPEGYSVSREKKERFSLILESASTNQTSMYLCASSIMGQGECHFGDGTRLSIL.

The J gene is TRBJ2-2, the V gene TRBV5-1, with 10 bases identical to TRBD1. The CDR3 sequence is 16 residues long. V shed 5 bases and J 3 bases; nucleotides not matched to a gene: 7. Germline V gene lookup returns CDR1 SGHRS and CDR2 YFSETQ. The CDR3 nucleotides are TGCGCCAGCAGTTCTCCGGGACAGGGGTACACCGGGGAGCTGTTTTTT. Translation: CASSSPGQGYTGELFF.

V is TRBV6-6 and J is TRBJ2-7; D may be TRBD1 or TRBD2 (5 bases each). Trimming stripped 8 bases from V and 3 bases from J, with 14 bases between. This CDR3 has 13 amino acids. Germline CDR1 reads MNHNY; CDR2 reads SVGAGI (reference sequence). CDR3 loop: CASSPPGSYEQYF. The DNA for the CDR3 is TGTGCCAGCTCCCCCCCAGGGAGCTACGAGCAGTACTTC.

This clone was counted once. The rearrangement joins TRBV5-1 to TRBJ2-2; D possibly corresponds to TRBD2 (6 bases). The CDR3 is 16 residues long. Trimming removed 4 bases from V and 0 bases from J, with 13 bases in between. CDR1 SGHRS and CDR2 YFSETQ come from the germline V gene. The CDR3 DNA reads TGCGCCAGCAGCGTCTTCGCGGGGACGAACACCGGGGAGCTGTTTTTT. It encodes CASSVFAGTNTGELFF.

This clone was observed a single time. The V call is TRBV5-4, the J call TRBJ1-1; D gene ambiguous. CDR1 is SGHNT, CDR2 YYREEE, per germline (reference sequence). The CDR3 is 13 amino acids. V was trimmed by 0 bases and J by 4 bases, leaving 7 bases between them. CDR3 DNA sequence: TGTGCCAGCAGCTTGGAAATTCCCACTGAAGCTTTCTTT. This sequence encodes CASSLEIPTEAFF.

V and J are TRBV19 and TRBJ2-7; D may match TRBD1 or TRBD2 (7 bases each). Trimming stripped 6 bases from V and 2 bases from J, with 17 bases between. The CDR3 runs to 15 residues. Germline assignment: CDR1 LNHDA and CDR2 SQIVND (reference sequence). The CDR3 DNA is TGTGCCAGTAGCCCGGCGGGAGACAGGGCCTACGAGCAGTACTTC. This translates into CASSPAGDRAYEQYF.

The V and J genes are TRBV19 and TRBJ1-5; no clear D. The length of the CDR3 is 15 residues. The V gene's germline CDR1 is LNHDA and CDR2 SQIVND (reference sequence). V lost 3 bases, J lost 0 bases, and 9 bases lay in between. CDR3 loop: CASSIILYSNQPQHF. The CDR3 DNA reads as TGTGCCAGTAGTATTATCTTGTATAGCAATCAGCCCCAGCATTTT.

V usage is TRBV7-2 and J usage is TRBJ2-1; D is perhaps TRBD2 (5 bases). The CDR3 has 15 amino acids. Germline CDR1 is SGHTA and CDR2 is FQGNSA. The germline V and J ends were trimmed by 0 bases and 2 bases, with 8 bases remaining between them. The CDR3 sequence: CASSLAGDPYNEQFF. The CDR3, as DNA: TGTGCCAGCAGCTTAGCCGGGGATCCCTACAATGAGCAGTTCTTC.

CDR3 bases: TGTGCCAGCAGCTTCACCGGGACTAGCGGTTCCTACGAGCAGTACTTC. This sequence encodes CASSFTGTSGSYEQYF. The chain is built from TRBV7-2 and TRBJ2-7, with 11 positions matching TRBD2. CDR1 and CDR2 (germline): SGHTA, FQGNSA. This CDR3 contains 16 residues. Trimming removed 3 bases from V and 1 base from J; junction bases left unmatched: 5.

A remark on this clone: One end of the junction fails to match germline, which may point to a read error. V is TRBV7-7 and J is TRBJ2-5; 8 bases match TRBD1. CDR3 length: 13 residues. Per the germline V gene, CDR1 is SSHAT and CDR2 is FNYEAQ (reference sequence). The CDR3, as DNA: TGTGCTAGCAGCCTCGGGACAGGCGAGACCCAGTACTTC. Translating it yields CASSLGTGETQYF.

This chain connects TRBV19 to TRBJ1-1; D not certain. The ends were cut back, 5 bases at V and 0 bases at J, with 10 bases in the middle. The CDR3 is 14 amino acids. Germline CDR1 reads LNHDA; CDR2 reads SQIVND (reference sequence). The CDR3 loop is CASSSVYMNTEAFF. The CDR3 region has the DNA TGTGCCAGTAGTTCCGTTTACATGAACACTGAAGCTTTCTTT.

The chain joins TRBV5-1 to TRBJ2-5; D perhaps matches TRBD2 (5 bases). V shed 4 bases and J shed 5 bases, with 12 bases lying between them. CDR1 SGHRS and CDR2 YFSETQ come from the germline V gene. The CDR3 consists of 13 residues. CDR3 amino acids: CASSPTSGETQYF. The CDR3 DNA sequence: TGCGCCAGCAGCCCGACATCGGGGGAGACCCAGTACTTC.

This clone has just one count. This rearrangement joins TRBV28 to TRBJ1-3, with a possible D match to TRBD1 (5 bases). This CDR3 contains 15 residues. V was shortened by 4 bases and J by 4 bases, with 14 bases between the two germline ends. Germline assignment: CDR1 MDHEN and CDR2 SYDVKM. CDR3 sequence: CASSSVGGQGNTIYF. The CDR3 nucleotides are TGTGCCAGCAGTTCGGTGGGGGGTCAAGGAAACACCATATATTTT.

The V call is TRBV2, the J call TRBJ2-1; D may be TRBD1 (7 bases). The CDR3 extends over 15 amino acids. Trimming removed 2 bases from V and 7 bases from J, with 15 bases in between. Looked up from germline, CDR1 is SNHLY and CDR2 is FYNNEI. The CDR3 nucleotides read TGTGCCAGCAGTGAAATCGTGTCAGGGGGGAATGAGCAGTTCTTC. Translating it yields CASSEIVSGGNEQFF.

The chain links TRBV19 to TRBJ1-3, with D possibly TRBD1 on 5 matching bases. From germline, CDR1 is LNHDA and CDR2 SQIVND (reference sequence). The CDR3 extends over 15 amino acids. V was clipped by 9 bases and J by 0 bases, with 15 bases between them. DNA of the CDR3: TGTGCCAGCGAAATCTCAGGGTACTCTGGAAACACCATATATTTT. It yields the protein CASEISGYSGNTIYF.